A selection of T cell receptor beta chains follows, all from one sample in a study of OX40 agonist ivuxolimab in advanced cancers. Method: immunoSEQ multiplex PCR; TCRdb's copy keeps in-frame clones and lacks some. There are 31,000 or so clones in the sample; about 90% occur only once, and about 4.3% lies in the top ten. Specimen: CD4+ or CD8+ T cells sorted from blood, collected in a trial of the OX40 agonist ivuxolimab. The receptors originated from an adult with an advanced solid tumor such as melanoma, head and neck, liver or kidney cancer. The CDR3 runs from the conserved cysteine through the conserved F or W. Each record gives: J gene, clone size, D gene, V gene, CDR3 DNA, CDR3 protein. D genes are given only for firm matches. Size values are once, few and many counts, or a class for expanded clones, and some rows have none.

>TRBJ2-1|-|TRBD1|TRBV15
TGTGCCACCAGCAGAGTTGGGGACAGGGTTCACAATGAGCAGTTCTTC
CATSRVGDRVHNEQFF
>TRBJ2-1|-|-|TRBV30
TGTGCCACGGAAAAATGGTCGAGCGGGACAGGCAATGAGCAGTTCTTC
CATEKWSSGTGNEQFF
>TRBJ2-7|-|TRBD2|TRBV27
TGTGCCAGCAGCGTAGGCGCAGGGACTAGCGGGACAAGGTACGAGCAGTACTTC
CASSVGAGTSGTRYEQYF
>TRBJ1-2|-|TRBD1|TRBV19
TGTGCCAGTAGTAAAAGGACAGGAAACTATGGCTACACCTTC
CASSKRTGNYGYTF
>TRBJ2-7|-|TRBD2|TRBV7-6
TGTGCCAGCAGCTCTCGAGGTAGCGGGGCCTACGAGCAGTACTTC
CASSSRGSGAYEQYF
>TRBJ2-5|-|-|TRBV6-4
TGTGCCAGCAGTCCATCGGGGGACTACCAAGAGACCCAGTACTTC
CASSPSGDYQETQYF
>TRBJ2-5|-|-|TRBV10-2
TGCGCCAGCAGTGAGGGTCACCGGGGGAACCAAGAGACCCAGTACTTC
CASSEGHRGNQETQYF
>TRBJ1-2|-|-|TRBV4-1
TGCGCCAGCAGCCAAGATCACAGTAGCTATGGCTACACCTTC
CASSQDHSSYGYTF
>TRBJ1-1|-|-|TRBV12-5
TGTGCTAGTGGTTTAGCCGGGGGTGAAGCTTTCTTT
CASGLAGGEAFF
>TRBJ1-5|-|-|TRBV28
TGTGCCAGCAGTTTAGTCGTAGGGGGGTCGGCGGATCAGCCCCAGCATTTT
CASSLVVGGSADQPQHF
>TRBJ1-2|-|TRBD1|TRBV15
TGTGCCACCAGCGGATCGGACAGGGGGCTCTATGGCTACACCTTC
CATSGSDRGLYGYTF
>TRBJ2-5|-|TRBD2|TRBV11-1
TGTGCCAGCAGCACTAGCGGGAGTGGGAGGGAGACCCAGTACTTC
CASSTSGSGRETQYF
>TRBJ2-1|few|-|TRBV25-1
TGTGCCAGCAGTACCCTTGGGCTAGGGGAGCAGTTCTTC
CASSTLGLGEQFF
>TRBJ2-2|-|-|TRBV6-1
TGTGCCAGCAGTGTGCTGGGGACCGGGGAGCTGTTTTTT
CASSVLGTGELFF
>TRBJ2-1|-|TRBD1|TRBV4-1
TGCGCCAGCAGCCCCGGGACAGGGGCCTTCTCCTACAATGAGCAGTTCTTC
CASSPGTGAFSYNEQFF
>TRBJ2-3|once|TRBD1|TRBV6-4
TGTGCCAGCAGTGACGGGACAGGGGGCGCAGATACGCAGTATTTT
CASSDGTGGADTQYF
>TRBJ1-2|-|TRBD1|TRBV11-1
TGTGCCAGCAGCCTGACAGGGTCTGATGGCTACACCTTC
CASSLTGSDGYTF
>TRBJ2-1|-|TRBD2|TRBV30
TGTGCCTGGGGTCCGACTAGCGGGGGGGGGAATGAGCAGTTCTTC
CAWGPTSGGGNEQFF
>TRBJ1-5|-|-|TRBV7-6
TGTGCCAGCAGCCTCGGGGGCGTAGGGAATCAGCCCCAGCATTTT
CASSLGGVGNQPQHF
>TRBJ2-7|-|TRBD1|TRBV2
TGTGCCAGCAGCCAGGGACAGGTTCCCTACGAGCAGTACTTC
CASSQGQVPYEQYF
>TRBJ2-2|-|-|TRBV5-1
TGCGCCAGCAGCTTGGCCGGGGAGCTGTTTTTT
CASSLAGELFF
>TRBJ2-3|-|TRBD1|TRBV4-3
TGCGCCAGCAGCCAAGAGGGGACAGGGGGCTTAGATACGCAGTATTTT
CASSQEGTGGLDTQYF